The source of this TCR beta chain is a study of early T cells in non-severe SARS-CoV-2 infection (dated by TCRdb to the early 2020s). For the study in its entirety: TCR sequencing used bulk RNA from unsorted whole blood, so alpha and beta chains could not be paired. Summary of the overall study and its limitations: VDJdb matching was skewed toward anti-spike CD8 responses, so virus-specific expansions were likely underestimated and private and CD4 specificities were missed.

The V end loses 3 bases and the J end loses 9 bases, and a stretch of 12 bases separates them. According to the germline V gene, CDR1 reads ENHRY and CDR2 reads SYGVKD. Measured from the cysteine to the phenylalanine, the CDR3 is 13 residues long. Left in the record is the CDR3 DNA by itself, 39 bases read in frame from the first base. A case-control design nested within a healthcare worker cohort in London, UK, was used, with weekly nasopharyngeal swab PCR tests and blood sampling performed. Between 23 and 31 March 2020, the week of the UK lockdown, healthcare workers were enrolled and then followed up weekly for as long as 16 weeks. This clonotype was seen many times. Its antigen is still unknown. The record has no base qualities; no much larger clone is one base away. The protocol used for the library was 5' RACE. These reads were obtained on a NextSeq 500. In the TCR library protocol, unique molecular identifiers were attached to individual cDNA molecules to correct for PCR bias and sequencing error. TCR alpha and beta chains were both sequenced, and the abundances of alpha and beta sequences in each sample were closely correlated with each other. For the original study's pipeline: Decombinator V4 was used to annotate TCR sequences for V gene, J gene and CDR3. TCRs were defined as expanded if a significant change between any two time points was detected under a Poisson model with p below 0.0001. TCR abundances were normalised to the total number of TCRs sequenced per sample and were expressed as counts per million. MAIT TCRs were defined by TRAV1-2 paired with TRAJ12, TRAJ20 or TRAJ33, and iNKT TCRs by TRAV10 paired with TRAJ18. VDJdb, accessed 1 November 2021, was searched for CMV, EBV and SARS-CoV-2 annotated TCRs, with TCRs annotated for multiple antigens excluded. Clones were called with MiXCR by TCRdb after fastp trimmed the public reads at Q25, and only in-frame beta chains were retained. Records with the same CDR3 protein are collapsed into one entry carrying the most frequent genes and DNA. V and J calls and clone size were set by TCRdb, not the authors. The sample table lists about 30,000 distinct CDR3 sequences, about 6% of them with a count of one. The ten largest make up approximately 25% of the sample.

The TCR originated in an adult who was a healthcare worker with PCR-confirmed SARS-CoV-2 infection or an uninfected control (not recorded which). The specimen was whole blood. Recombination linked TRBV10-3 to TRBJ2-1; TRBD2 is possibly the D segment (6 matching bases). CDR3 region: CAISEHRDSEQFF. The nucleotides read TGTGCCATCAGTGAACACCGGGACTCTGAGCAGTTCTTC.